This T cell receptor beta chain was sequenced in a study of blood T cell repertoires in COVID-19. Study overall: Sites in the United States, Italy and Spain provided acute and convalescent COVID-19 samples.

With 2 bases clipped from V and 0 bases from J, the junction kept 8 bases outside the gene matches. This CDR3 contains 18 residues. CDR1 and CDR2 from the germline V gene are LNHNV and YYDKDF (reference sequence). The protocol was immunoSEQ multiplex PCR, while the TCRdb copy is restricted to in-frame clones and leaves out a portion. The data hold approximately 200,000 clones, with approximately 85% observed a single time. The V gene is TRBV15, the J gene TRBJ2-1; 9 bases map to TRBD2. This clonotype was obtained from a man aged 60 to 75 with acute or convalescent COVID-19. Input material: peripheral blood. CDR3 residues: CATSRLTSGLSSYNEQFF. CDR3 bases: TGTGCCACCAGCAGATTGACTAGCGGTTTAAGCTCCTACAATGAGCAGTTCTTC.